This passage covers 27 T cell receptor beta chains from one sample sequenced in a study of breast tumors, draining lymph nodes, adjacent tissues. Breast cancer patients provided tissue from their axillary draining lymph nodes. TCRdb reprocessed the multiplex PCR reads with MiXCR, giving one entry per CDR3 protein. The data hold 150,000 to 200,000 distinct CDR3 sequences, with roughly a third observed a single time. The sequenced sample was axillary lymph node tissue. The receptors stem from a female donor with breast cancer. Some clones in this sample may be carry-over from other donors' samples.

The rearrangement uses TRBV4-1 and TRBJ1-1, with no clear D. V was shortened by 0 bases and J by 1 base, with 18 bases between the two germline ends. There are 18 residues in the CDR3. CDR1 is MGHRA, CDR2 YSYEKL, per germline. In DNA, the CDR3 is TGCGCCAGCAGCCAAGATCTAGCTAGGGCGCGCACGAACACTGAAGCTTTCTTT. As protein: CASSQDLARARTNTEAFF.

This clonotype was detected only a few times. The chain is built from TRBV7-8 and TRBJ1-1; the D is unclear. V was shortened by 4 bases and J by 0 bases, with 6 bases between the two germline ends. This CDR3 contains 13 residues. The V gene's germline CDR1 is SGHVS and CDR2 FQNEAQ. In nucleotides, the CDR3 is TGTGCCAGCAGCTCGGTCTTGAACACTGAAGCTTTCTTT. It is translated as CASSSVLNTEAFF.

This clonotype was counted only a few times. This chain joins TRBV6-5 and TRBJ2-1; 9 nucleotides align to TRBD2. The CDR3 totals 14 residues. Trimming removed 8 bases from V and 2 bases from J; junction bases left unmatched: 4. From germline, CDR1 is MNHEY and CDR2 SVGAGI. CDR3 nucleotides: TGTGCCAGCCGGCGGGAGGGGCCCTACAATGAGCAGTTCTTC. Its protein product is CASRREGPYNEQFF.

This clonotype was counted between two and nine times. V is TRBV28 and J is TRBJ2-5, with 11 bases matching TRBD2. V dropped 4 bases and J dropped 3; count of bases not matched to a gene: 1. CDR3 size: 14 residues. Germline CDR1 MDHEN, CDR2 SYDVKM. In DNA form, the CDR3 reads TGTGCCAGCAGTTGGGGACTAGCGGAAGAGACCCAGTACTTC. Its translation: CASSWGLAEETQYF.

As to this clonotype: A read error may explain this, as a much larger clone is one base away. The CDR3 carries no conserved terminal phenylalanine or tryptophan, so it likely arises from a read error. The CDR3 protein is CASSTTAGGGGGYEQYS. DNA for the CDR3: TGTGCCAGTAGTACGACCGCCGGCGGGGGGGGCGGTTACGAGCAGTACTCC. The chain links TRBV19 to TRBJ2-7, with 9 nucleotides matching TRBD2. V shed 4 bases, J shed 4 bases, and the junction held 14 bases outside the gene matches. Germline CDR1 and CDR2: LNHDA and SQIVND (reference sequence). The CDR3 totals 17 residues.

The CDR3 region has the DNA TGCAGTGCTAGTGAAGGGGCCTACAATGAGCAGTTCTTC. This codes for CSASEGAYNEQFF. The chain combines TRBV20-1 with TRBJ2-1; perhaps TRBD1 as D (5 bases). Germline CDR1 is DFQATT and CDR2 is SNEGSKA (reference sequence). V was shortened by 3 bases and J by 2 bases, with 8 bases between the two germline ends. This CDR3 has 13 amino acids.

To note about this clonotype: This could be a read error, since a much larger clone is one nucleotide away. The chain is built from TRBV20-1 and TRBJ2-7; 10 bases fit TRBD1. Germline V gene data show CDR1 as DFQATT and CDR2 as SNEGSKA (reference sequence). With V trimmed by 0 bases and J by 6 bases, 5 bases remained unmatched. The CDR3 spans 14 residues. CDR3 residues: CSARDRDRGSEQYF. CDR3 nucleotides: TGCAGTGCTAGAGATCGGGACAGGGGATCCGAGCAGTACTTC.

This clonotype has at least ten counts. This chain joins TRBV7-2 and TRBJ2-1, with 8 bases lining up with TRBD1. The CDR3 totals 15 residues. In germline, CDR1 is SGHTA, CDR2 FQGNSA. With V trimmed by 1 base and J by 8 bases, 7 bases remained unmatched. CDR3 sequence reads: CASSLVQGARYEQFF. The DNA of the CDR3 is TGTGCCAGCAGCTTAGTGCAGGGGGCTCGGTATGAGCAGTTCTTC.

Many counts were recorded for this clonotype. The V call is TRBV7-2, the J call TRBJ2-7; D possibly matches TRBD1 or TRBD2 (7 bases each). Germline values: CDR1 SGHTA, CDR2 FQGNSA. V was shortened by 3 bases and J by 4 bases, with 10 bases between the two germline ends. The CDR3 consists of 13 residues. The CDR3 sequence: CASSFQGGYEQYF. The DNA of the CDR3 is TGTGCCAGCAGCTTTCAGGGGGGGTACGAGCAGTACTTC.

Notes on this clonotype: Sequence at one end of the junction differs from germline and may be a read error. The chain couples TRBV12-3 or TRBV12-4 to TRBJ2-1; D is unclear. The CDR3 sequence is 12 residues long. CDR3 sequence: CAGSWPNNEQFF. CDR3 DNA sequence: TGTGCCGGCAGTTGGCCCAACAATGAGCAGTTCTTC.

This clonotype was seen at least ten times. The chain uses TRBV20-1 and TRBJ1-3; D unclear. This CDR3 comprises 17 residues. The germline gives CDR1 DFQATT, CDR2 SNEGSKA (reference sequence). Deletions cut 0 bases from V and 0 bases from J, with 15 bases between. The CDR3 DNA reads TGCAGTGCTAGAGATCGGACGACATCCTCCTCTGGAAACACCATATATTTT. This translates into CSARDRTTSSSGNTIYF.

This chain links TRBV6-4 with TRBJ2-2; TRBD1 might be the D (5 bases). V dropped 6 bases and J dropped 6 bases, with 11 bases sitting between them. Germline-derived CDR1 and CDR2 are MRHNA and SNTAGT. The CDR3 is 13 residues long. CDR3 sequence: CASRQGEAGELFF. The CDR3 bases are TGTGCCAGCAGACAAGGGGAAGCCGGGGAGCTGTTTTTT.

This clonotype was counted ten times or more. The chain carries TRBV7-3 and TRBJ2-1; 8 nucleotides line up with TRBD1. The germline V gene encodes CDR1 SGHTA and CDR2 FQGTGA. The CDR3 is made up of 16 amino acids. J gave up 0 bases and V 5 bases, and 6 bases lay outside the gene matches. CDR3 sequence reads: CASSLRDRGSYNEQFF. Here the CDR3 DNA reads TGTGCCAGCAGCCTTCGCGACAGGGGCTCCTACAATGAGCAGTTCTTC.

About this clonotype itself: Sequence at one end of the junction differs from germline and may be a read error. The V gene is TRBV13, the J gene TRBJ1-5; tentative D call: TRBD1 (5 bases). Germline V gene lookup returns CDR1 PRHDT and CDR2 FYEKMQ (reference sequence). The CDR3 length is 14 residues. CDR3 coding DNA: TGCGCCAGCAGCTTGCGGGGCGGAAGTCAGCCCCAGCATTTT. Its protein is CASSLRGGSQPQHF.

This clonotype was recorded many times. The CDR3 sequence is CASRKGLAGEGEQFF. Here the CDR3 DNA reads TGTGCCAGCAGGAAGGGACTAGCGGGAGAAGGTGAGCAGTTCTTC. The V call is TRBV7-9, the J call TRBJ2-1; 14 positions agree with TRBD2. With 6 bases clipped from V and 9 bases from J, the junction kept 7 bases outside the gene matches. The CDR3 is made up of 15 amino acids. Germline CDR1 and CDR2: SEHNR and FQNEAQ (reference sequence). The full variable domain, completed using reference TRBV7-9 and TRBJ2-1, is DTGVSQNPRHKITKRGQNVTFRCDPISEHNRLYWYRQTLGQGPEFLTYFQNEAQLEKSRLLSDRFSAERPKGSFSTLEIQRTEQGDSAMYLCASRKGLAGEGEQFFGPGTRLTVL.

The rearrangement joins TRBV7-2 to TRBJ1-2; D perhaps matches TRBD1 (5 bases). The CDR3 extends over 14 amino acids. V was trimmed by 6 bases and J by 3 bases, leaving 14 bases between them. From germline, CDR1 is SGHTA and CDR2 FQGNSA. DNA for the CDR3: TGTGCCAGCAGAGCCCCGGGGGTTGACTATGGCTACACCTTC. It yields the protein CASRAPGVDYGYTF.

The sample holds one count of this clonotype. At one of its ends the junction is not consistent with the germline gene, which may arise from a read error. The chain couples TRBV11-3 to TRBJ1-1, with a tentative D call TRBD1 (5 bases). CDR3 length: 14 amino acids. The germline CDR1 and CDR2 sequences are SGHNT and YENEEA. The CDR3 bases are TGTGCCAGCAGCCCCCCGCCAGGGAACACTGAGGCTTTCTTT. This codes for CASSPPPGNTEAFF. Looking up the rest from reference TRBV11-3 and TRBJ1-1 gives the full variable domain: EAGVVQSPRYKIIEKKQPVAFWCNPISGHNTLYWYLQNLGQGPELLIRYENEEAVDDSQLPKDRFSAERLKGVDSTLKIQPAELGDSAVYLCASSPPPGNTEAFFGQGTRLTVV.

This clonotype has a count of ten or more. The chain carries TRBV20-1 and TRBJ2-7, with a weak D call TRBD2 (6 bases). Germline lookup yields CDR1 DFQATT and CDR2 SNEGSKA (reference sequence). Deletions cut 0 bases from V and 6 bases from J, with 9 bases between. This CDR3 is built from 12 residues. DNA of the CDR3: TGCAGTGCTAGAGATCGGGGGTTCGAGCAGTACTTC. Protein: CSARDRGFEQYF.

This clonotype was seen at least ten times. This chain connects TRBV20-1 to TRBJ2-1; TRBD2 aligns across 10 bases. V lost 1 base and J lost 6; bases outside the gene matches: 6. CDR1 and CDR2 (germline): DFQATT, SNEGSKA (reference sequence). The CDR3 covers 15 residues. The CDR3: CSARGLAGVGNEQFF. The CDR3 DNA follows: TGCAGTGCTAGAGGGCTAGCGGGAGTAGGCAATGAGCAGTTCTTC.

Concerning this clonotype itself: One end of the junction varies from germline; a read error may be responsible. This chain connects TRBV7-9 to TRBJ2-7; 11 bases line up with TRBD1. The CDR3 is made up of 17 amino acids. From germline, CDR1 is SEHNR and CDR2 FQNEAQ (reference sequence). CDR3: CASSPDPGQGEVYEQSF. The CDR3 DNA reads TGTGCCAGCAGCCCCGACCCGGGACAGGGGGAAGTCTACGAGCAGTCCTTC.

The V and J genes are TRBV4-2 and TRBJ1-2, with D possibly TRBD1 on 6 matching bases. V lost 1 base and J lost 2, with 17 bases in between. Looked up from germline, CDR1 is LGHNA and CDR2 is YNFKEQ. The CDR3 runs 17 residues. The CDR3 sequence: CASSQASGVPLNYGYTF. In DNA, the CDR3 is TGTGCCAGCAGCCAAGCTTCAGGGGTCCCCTTGAACTATGGCTACACCTTC.

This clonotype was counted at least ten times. The CDR3 DNA reads as TGTGCCAGCAGCCAAGGGGGAGGGACCCAGTACTTC. It is translated as CASSQGGGTQYF. The chain is built from TRBV6-6 and TRBJ2-5; the D call may be TRBD1 or TRBD2 (6 bases each). CDR3 length: 12 residues. V was clipped by 6 bases and J by 7 bases, with 12 bases between them. Germline CDR1 MNHNY, CDR2 SVGAGI (reference sequence).

CDR3 coding DNA: TGTGCCAGCAGTTGGGAAGACAAGAGCTCCTACGAGCAGTACTTC. Its translation: CASSWEDKSSYEQYF. V and J are TRBV28 and TRBJ2-7; D uncertain. The germline gives CDR1 MDHEN, CDR2 SYDVKM. V lost 4 bases to trimming and J lost 0 bases, with 13 bases between them. The CDR3 covers 15 residues.

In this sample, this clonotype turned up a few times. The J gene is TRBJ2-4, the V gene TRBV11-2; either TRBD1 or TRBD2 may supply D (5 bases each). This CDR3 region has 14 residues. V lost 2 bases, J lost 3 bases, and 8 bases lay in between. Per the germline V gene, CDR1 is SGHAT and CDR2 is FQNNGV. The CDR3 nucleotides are TGTGCCAGCAGCTTAAGGGGAGTCAAAAACATTCAGTACTTC. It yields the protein CASSLRGVKNIQYF.

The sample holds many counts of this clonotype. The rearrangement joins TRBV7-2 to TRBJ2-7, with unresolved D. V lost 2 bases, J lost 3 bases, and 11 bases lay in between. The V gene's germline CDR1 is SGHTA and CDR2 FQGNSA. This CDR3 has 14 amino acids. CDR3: CASSLFPGYYEQYF. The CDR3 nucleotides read TGTGCCAGCAGCTTATTCCCCGGGTACTACGAGCAGTACTTC.

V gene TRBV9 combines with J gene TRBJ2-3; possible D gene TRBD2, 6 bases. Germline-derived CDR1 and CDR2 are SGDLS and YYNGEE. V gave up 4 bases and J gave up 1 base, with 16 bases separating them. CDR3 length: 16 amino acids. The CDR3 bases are TGTGCCAGCAGCCCGAGGGACTGGCCCCGCACAGATACGCAGTATTTT. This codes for CASSPRDWPRTDTQYF.

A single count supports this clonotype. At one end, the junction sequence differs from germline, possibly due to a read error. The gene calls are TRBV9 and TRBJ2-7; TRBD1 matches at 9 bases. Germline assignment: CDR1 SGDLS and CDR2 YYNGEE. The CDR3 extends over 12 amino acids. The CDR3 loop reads CASSRDRVALNF. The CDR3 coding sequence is TGTGCCAGCAGCAGGGACAGGGTCGCCCTTAACTTC.